This T cell receptor (beta chain) was found in a study of blood T cells in healthy people across ages. Findings and limits, study-wide: It was the long-lived donors that had more naive CD4+ cells and higher diversity than aged donors.

Sample-barcoded 5' priming and a J-beta primer mix drove a second PCR of about 6 to 12 cycles. The authors tagged each cDNA molecule using a template-switch adaptor with 12 random nucleotides. TCRdb recomputed calls from the 5' RACE reads with MiXCR, one row per CDR3 protein. The sample includes 900,000 to 950,000 distinct CDR3 sequences, almost 30% of them seen just once. The CDR3 is made up of 13 amino acids. The V end was cut by 4 bases, the J end by 4 bases, with 9 bases between. CDR1 SGHTA and CDR2 FQGNSA come from the germline V gene. Details on this clonotype: What it recognizes is unknown.

Separately, the same data were catalogued under a study of T cells of mothers and their children.

The TCR sequence derives from a woman between 40 and 50 years old in good health. The J gene is TRBJ2-3, the V gene TRBV7-2; D is undetermined. Material for sequencing was blood. CDR3 sequence reads: CASSSYLADTQYF. CDR3 nucleotides: TGTGCCAGCAGCTCCTACCTAGCAGATACGCAGTATTTT.